What follows is one T cell receptor (beta chain) and its context. Its specific antigen is unknown. Nothing much larger sits one base from this clone, and base qualities are not available. The cohort comprised several hundred healthy bone marrow donors. At the time of sampling, all cohort members were nominally healthy, though unrecorded immune exposures were likely present. The donor tested CMV seronegative and was one of the 352 seronegative cohort members. Each donor provided a peripheral blood sample, and peripheral blood mononuclear cells were used for TCR beta sequencing. Genomic DNA was extracted from the blood cell samples with the Qiagen DNeasy Blood Extraction Kit. Library generation was performed with the immunoSEQ multiplex PCR assay. For the multiplex PCR, a mixture combining 60 forward primers for TCR Vbeta segments and 13 reverse primers for TCR Jbeta segments was used. A multiplex PCR assay on genomic DNA amplified the CDR3 region of rearranged TCR beta genes. The amplified TCR beta libraries were sequenced on the Illumina HiSeq System as 87-base-pair reads. The paper's data handling went like this. In a later analysis, tens of millions of unique TCR beta chains were counted across the 650 to 700 repertoires, and about 10 million of these chains were shared by at least two donors. Raw reads were error-corrected and collapsed into unique sequences with a nearest-neighbor algorithm that merged closely related sequences to remove PCR and sequencing errors. V, D and J gene segments were assigned by aligning CDR3 sequences to IMGT reference sequences. For a sequence to be retained, a match of at least six nucleotides was required to both a V gene segment and a J gene segment. Rearrangements were called productive when the CDR3 lacked stop codons and stayed in frame with V and J; all others were non-productive. CDR3 was defined according to IMGT convention as the region running from the second conserved V-encoded cysteine to the conserved J-encoded phenylalanine. The earlier analysis of around 640 of the donors excluded sequences that lacked an unambiguous match to a single V gene segment. An earlier analysis of some 610 of the donors called V segments functional above 56.7% productive rearrangements and segregating when the between-donor standard deviation exceeded 5%. A statistical classification framework was built to diagnose cytomegalovirus status from the catalog of TCR beta chain sequences. In a later analysis, TCR nucleotide sequences were compared against IMGT/GENE-DB human TR gene sequences so that V and J genes could be assigned. In a later analysis, CDR3 sequences and most-parsimonious VDJ recombination scenarios were assigned using the TCRdist pipeline. In a later analysis, each TCR beta chain was defined by its CDR3 amino acid sequence together with its V-gene family, and reads lacking a unique V-gene family were excluded. In a later analysis, around 600 highly shared, low-generation-probability nucleotide sequences were removed to address suspected cross-contamination and a sequencing artifact. In a later analysis, a clonal expansion index for each public chain was calculated from normalized within-repertoire ranks of inferred template counts. In a later analysis, generation probabilities were computed with a VDJ recombination model fitted to out-of-frame rearrangements, and the resulting probabilities were checked against IGoR. Hypergeometric tests were used in a later analysis to score TCR-TCR, TCR-HLA and TCR-CMV co-occurrence, with a repertoire-size bias correction applied to the TCR pairs. In a later analysis, false discovery rates were estimated by permuting HLA or CMV assignments 20 times. In a later analysis, co-occurring TCRs were grouped using DBSCAN, and TCRdist sequence similarity was added for clustering within HLA-allele-positive subsets. For co-occurrence clustering, repertoires with fewer than 30,000 or more than 120,000 public chains were excluded, along with five or six repertoires with anomalous nucleotide sharing. In TCRdb, the immuneACCESS table is reduced to in-frame sequences with V and J assigned. These tables do not hold every clone; where another copy was compared, an unresolved V gene accounts for under half, and the others remain unexplained. V, J and clone size were drawn from that table, and D and trimming were deduced from the DNA. For this sample there are 78,000 or so clones; 70% to 85% appear just once. The ten largest clonotypes hold roughly 2.3% of the sample.

This sample is part of a study of cytomegalovirus exposure and HLA in healthy donors (dated by TCRdb to the late 2010s). In the study overall: An earlier analysis of about 530 of the donors reported approximately 280 Gb of sequence data and 117 million unique TCR beta sequences obtained from about 179 million T cells. Approximately 310 gigabases of sequencing data and some 85 million unique TCR sequences were included in an early release covering several hundred HLA-typed donors. Among the 398 genotyped donors, around 81% belonged to the genetic ancestry cluster associated with self-reported Caucasian donors. The study aimed to test whether signatures of past pathogen exposure could be identified by cataloging public T cell receptors. The T cell repertoires of 666 subjects were profiled by immunosequencing and related to cytomegalovirus serostatus. In addition to the first cohort of 666 subjects, a separate validation cohort of 120 different subjects was used. The study combined high-throughput TCR immunosequencing, statistical association of individual TCRs with disease status, and machine learning to predict cytomegalovirus infection status. A later analysis re-analyzed previously published TCR beta repertoires from 660 or so donors and added high-resolution HLA genotyping to study TCR occurrence patterns. The later analysis used no new phenotypic data to find candidate immune exposures, relying instead on TCR beta sequences and their occurrence across donors. An earlier analysis of about 600 of the donors used high-throughput TCR beta sequencing to judge whether each TCR beta V gene segment behaved as functional or pseudogenic. Alongside the repertoire data, information on donor age, sex, ethnicity and CMV serostatus was compiled. In a later genetic analysis, genome-wide SNP genotypes for 398 of the 666 donors were used, and that subset was treated as a discovery cohort. Every discovery cohort repertoire had been produced on one sequencing platform. HLA typing included class I and class II loci at four-digit resolution. Typing coverage differed by locus: A, B, C, DRB1 and DQB1 were typed in roughly 620-640 donors, DQA1 in about 500, DPA1 in some 610, and DPB1 in just under 480. About five DR-DQ haplotypes were treated as single units for association and clustering because of strong linkage in the cohort. Across about 380 genotyped donors of the cohort, an average of about 240,000 unique TCR beta nucleotide sequences per donor were sequenced, and roughly 17% of those sequences were non-productive. General study outcomes and caveats: Assigning TCR associations to individual alleles was difficult when HLA alleles, especially DR and DQ, strongly co-occurred. In the study, 164 TCR beta chains were listed as associated with cytomegalovirus. A further reported finding was that TCR beta sequences accurately predicted the HLA-A and HLA-B alleles for most subjects in the first cohort. A later analysis reported that several top co-occurrence clusters appeared linked to parvovirus B19, influenza, CMV and Epstein-Barr virus. Roughly uniform sequencing depth across donors was assumed in presence/absence analyses, although this assumption may not hold. Because counts were too low, about 17 rarely observed V segments, including chromosome 9 orphons, were excluded from the earlier analysis of several hundred of the donors. A later analysis found that most CMV-associated TCR beta chains appeared HLA-restricted, with HLA associations seemingly driven largely by CMV exposure. A later genetic analysis associated a missense DCLRE1C variant with V-gene and J-gene trimming of TCR beta chains, and an independent cohort replicated the association. In a later analysis, HLA-associated TCR beta chains were found to be more clonally expanded and to have lower generation probabilities than equally common non-associated chains. Correlated functional status among segregating V segments might be attributable to linkage disequilibrium, but an unknown experimental factor could not be ruled out. Because some donors lacked HLA typing at each locus, the association tests relied only on the typed subset. According to the authors, the approach could potentially be generalized to other disease states and immunological phenotypes. The cohort was sequenced for TCR beta chains only, and without alpha or paired-chain data the features that could be detected were limited. In an earlier analysis of approximately 590 of the donors, most TCR beta V segments were observed in productive rearrangements about 90% or about 30% of the time, broadly matching IMGT annotations. The sequencing pipeline was judged likely to have produced a cluster of highly shared sequence variants as a technical artifact. In a later analysis, TCR association rates were found to vary across HLA loci, with the most associated TCRs seen for DRB1 alleles and the fewest for HLA-C alleles. A later analysis associated 15,000 or so TCR beta sequences with specific HLA alleles at a false discovery rate of 0.05. The classifier was reported to diagnose cytomegalovirus status with high specificity and sensitivity in both the original cohort and the validation cohort. Most TCR sequences were observed very rarely across donors, whereas some public TCRs were present in many individuals. The 87-base-pair reads could not distinguish some IMGT-functional V segments, including TRBV6-2 and TRBV6-3, so those segments were excluded. In vitro tests confirmed that a few of the cytomegalovirus-associated TCR beta chains recognize cytomegalovirus antigens. CMV serostatus was the only immune exposure information available for the cohort. A later genetic analysis reported fewer N-insertions in productive TCRs among donors in an Asian-associated ancestry cluster than the approximately 700-donor mean.

The CDR3 covers 13 residues, taking in both the cysteine and the phenylalanine. Just the 39-base CDR3 DNA is kept, in frame starting at base 1. Trimming removed 4 bases from V and 7 bases from J, leaving 10 bases between the germline ends. The germline V gene gives CDR1 as MNHEY and CDR2 as SVGAGI. Recombination joined TRBV6-5 with TRBJ1-4; there is no confident call for the D gene. This clonotype was sampled from a woman between 45 and 65 years old in good health and CMV-seronegative. The sample taken for sequencing was PBMCs. The nucleotide sequence is given as TGTGCCAGCAGTTTTGTTTCAGGTGAAAAACTGTTTTTT. The encoded protein is CASSFVSGEKLFF.